Shown below are 22 T cell receptor beta chains from a single sample sequenced in a study of cytomegalovirus exposure and HLA in healthy donors. 13 Jbeta primers and 60 Vbeta primers were used for the PCR. The method was immunoSEQ multiplex PCR; TCRdb's version includes in-frame clones alone and lacks a portion of them. Its listing shows around 210,000 clones. Sequences were obtained from PBMCs. These receptors all come from a girl aged 2-10 years in good health and CMV-seropositive.

V usage is TRBV9 and J usage is TRBJ1-1; D not resolved. This CDR3 is built from 15 residues. Trimming cost V 3 bases and J 0 bases, with 12 bases left between them. CDR1 and CDR2 from the germline V gene are SGDLS and YYNGEE. CDR3 in amino acids: CASSGAAPMNTEAFF. DNA for the CDR3: TGTGCCAGCAGCGGAGCCGCCCCGATGAACACTGAAGCTTTCTTT.

The chain combines TRBV18 with TRBJ2-5; the D gene is possibly TRBD1 (6 bases). V was clipped by 3 bases and J by 4 bases, with 18 bases between them. The length of the CDR3 is 16 residues. Per germline, CDR1 KGHSH and CDR2 LQKENI. The CDR3 sequence: CASSPQAQGLGETQYF. CDR3 nucleotides: TGTGCCAGCTCACCCCAGGCACAGGGATTGGGAGAGACCCAGTACTTC.

CDR3: CASSLTGDSGELFF. The DNA for the CDR3 is TGCGCCAGCAGTTTAACAGGGGACAGCGGGGAGCTGTTTTTT. This chain joins TRBV5-1 and TRBJ2-2; TRBD1 matches at 7 bases. The CDR3 runs 14 residues. V lost 5 bases and J lost 7; bases outside the gene matches: 8. Germline lookup yields CDR1 SGHRS and CDR2 YFSETQ.

The rearrangement uses TRBV4-1 and TRBJ2-5, with D possibly TRBD2 on 6 matching bases. The J call is doubtful: the DNA matches TRBJ2-7 better. The CDR3 extends over 15 amino acids. The germline CDR1 and CDR2 sequences are MGHRA and YSYEKL. The CDR3 DNA reads TGCGCCAGCAGCCAAGCACTAGCTCCCGACTACGAGCAGTACTTC. It codes for CASSQALAPDYEQYF.

The chain couples TRBV21-1 to TRBJ2-2; TRBD2 is the table's D call, not checked against the DNA. TRBV21-1 is classified as a pseudogene. This CDR3 has 18 residues. The chain's CDR3 is CASSKDCGQVVRAGELFF. CDR3 bases: TGTGCCAGCAGCAAGGACTGTGGGCAGGTGGTTAGGGCCGGGGAGCTGTTTTTT.

The chain has TRBV6-1 and TRBJ2-2; D is perhaps TRBD2 (6 bases). CDR3 length: 15 residues. Germline V gene data show CDR1 as MNHNS and CDR2 as SASEGT. Trimming took 11 bases from V and 6 from J, leaving 22 bases between them. The CDR3 nucleotides are TGTGCCTGTCATTACGGGAGCGGCGGCTCCGGGGAGCTGTTTTTT. It specifies CACHYGSGGSGELFF.

The chain uses TRBV7-4 and TRBJ2-3, with unresolved D. Trimming stripped 3 bases from V and 1 base from J, with 5 bases between. This CDR3 has 13 residues. Germline lookup yields CDR1 SGHVT and CDR2 SQSDAQ. CDR3 protein: CASSFPCTDTQYF. In DNA form, the CDR3 reads TGTGCCAGCAGCTTCCCGTGCACAGATACGCAGTATTTT.

V gene TRBV28 combines with J gene TRBJ2-7; D gene uncertain. Trimming took 1 base from V and 3 from J, leaving 4 bases between them. From germline, CDR1 is MDHEN and CDR2 SYDVKM. This CDR3 has 12 residues. The CDR3 DNA reads TGTGCCAGCAGTTTATCCCGCTACGAGCAGTACTTC. Translated: CASSLSRYEQYF.

This rearrangement joins TRBV27 to TRBJ2-1, with TRBD2 identical over 11 bases. The length of the CDR3 is 15 residues. Germline CDR1 reads MNHEY; CDR2 reads SMNVEV (reference sequence). V shed 7 bases and J 6 bases; nucleotides not matched to a gene: 8. The CDR3 bases are TGTGCCAGCACCTCAACACTAGCGGGAGCCAATGAGCAGTTCTTC. Protein: CASTSTLAGANEQFF.

The CDR3 DNA reads TGTGCCAGCAGCCCAGCCGGACAGGGAGGAGTTGAAGCTTTCTTT. It codes for CASSPAGQGGVEAFF. The chain combines TRBV7-3 with TRBJ1-1; the match to TRBD1 covers 8 bases. This CDR3 has 15 residues. The germline V gene has CDR1 SGHTA and CDR2 FQGTGA. V trimming: 5 bases; J trimming: 7 bases; junction bases outside the gene matches: 12.

The J gene is TRBJ1-1, the V gene TRBV6-5; D possibly corresponds to TRBD1 (5 bases). V lost 2 bases, J lost 5 bases, and 9 bases lay in between. CDR3 length equals 13 residues. The germline V gene has CDR1 MNHEY and CDR2 SVGAGI. CDR3 protein: CASSYGGGTEAFF. The CDR3 nucleotides are TGTGCCAGCAGTTACGGGGGGGGAACTGAAGCTTTCTTT.

The V and J genes are TRBV19 and TRBJ2-2; 7 nucleotides align to TRBD2. The CDR3 spans 14 residues. Germline CDR1 is LNHDA and CDR2 is SQIVND (reference sequence). Germline trimming cut 5 bases from V and 3 bases from J; bases unmatched to any gene: 3. This chain's CDR3 is CASSWGGDTGELFF. The CDR3 DNA follows: TGTGCCAGTAGTTGGGGGGGGGACACCGGGGAGCTGTTTTTT.

This rearrangement joins TRBV5-4 to TRBJ2-1, with TRBD1 matching over 10 bases. The CDR3 spans 15 residues. Losses at the gene ends were 4 bases for V and 9 bases for J; bases not matched to a gene: 10. Germline loops: CDR1 SGHNT, CDR2 YYREEE (reference sequence). CDR3 DNA sequence: TGTGCCAGCAGCGCCGACGGGACAGGGGTCGGTGAGCAGTTCTTC. Translating gives CASSADGTGVGEQFF.

The gene calls are TRBV29-1 and TRBJ1-3; TRBD1 is a possible D gene (5 bases). Per germline, CDR1 SQVTM and CDR2 ANQGSEA. CDR3 length equals 14 residues. Trimming shortened V by 7 bases and J by 0 bases, and 13 bases separated the two germline ends. The CDR3 reads CSAQQDYSGNTIYF. DNA of the CDR3: TGCAGCGCCCAACAGGACTACTCTGGAAACACCATATATTTT.

The V gene is TRBV4-2, the J gene TRBJ1-1, with TRBD1 matching over 8 bases. With 5 bases clipped from V and 3 bases from J, the junction kept 8 bases outside the gene matches. CDR1 is LGHNA and CDR2 is YNFKEQ in the germline V gene. There are 15 residues in the CDR3. In nucleotides, the CDR3 is TGTGCCAGCAGCTCGCTGACAGGGGCGGACACTGAAGCTTTCTTT. Translation gives CASSSLTGADTEAFF.

This chain uses TRBV4-1 with TRBJ2-7; unclear D gene. Per the germline V gene, CDR1 is MGHRA and CDR2 is YSYEKL. CDR3 length equals 13 residues. The V end lost 1 base, the J end lost 0 bases, and 4 bases lay between the germline ends. The CDR3 region is CASSQGLSYEQYF. The CDR3 nucleotides are TGCGCCAGCAGCCAAGGGCTCTCCTACGAGCAGTACTTC.

The chain uses TRBV29-1 and TRBJ2-5; 9 positions agree with TRBD2. The tail of the sequence fits TRBJ2-7 better, so the J call may be wrong. The CDR3 extends over 15 amino acids. Germline-derived CDR1 and CDR2 are SQVTM and ANQGSEA. CDR3 protein: CSVVSGREGSYEQYF. CDR3 nucleotides: TGCAGCGTTGTAAGCGGGCGGGAGGGGTCCTACGAGCAGTACTTC.

CDR3 loop: CASSVGIAGWFAFF. CDR3 nucleotides: TGTGCCAGCAGCGTAGGTATAGCAGGGTGGTTCGCTTTCTTT. This chain joins TRBV9 and TRBJ1-1; weak D call: TRBD1 (5 bases). The germline V gene encodes CDR1 SGDLS and CDR2 YYNGEE. V was pared by 0 bases and J by 11 bases, with 17 bases between. CDR3 length: 14 amino acids.

The chain combines TRBV5-4 with TRBJ1-3; the D gene is possibly TRBD1 (5 bases). V was shortened by 1 base and J by 4 bases, with 18 bases between the two germline ends. Germline values: CDR1 SGHNT, CDR2 YYREEE (reference sequence). The CDR3 runs 17 residues. CDR3 DNA sequence: TGTGCCAGCAGCTTGATGGGGGGAAGGGGCCGCGGAAACACCATATATTTT. Translated: CASSLMGGRGRGNTIYF.

A note on this clone: Other DNA sequences of this sample code for an identical CDR3. The chain recombines TRBV5-1 with TRBJ1-1; 8 bases match TRBD1. CDR1 and CDR2 from the germline V gene are SGHRS and YFSETQ. This CDR3 spans 15 amino acids. J lost 0 bases, V lost 3 bases, and 4 bases had no gene match. The CDR3 loop is CASSSLTGVNTEAFF. The CDR3 DNA is TGCGCCAGCAGCTCTTTGACAGGGGTGAACACTGAAGCTTTCTTT.

The CDR3 DNA reads TGTGCCACCAGCAGATATTCCGGGACAGGGTGGGCCAAAAACATTCAGTACTTC. It encodes CATSRYSGTGWAKNIQYF. V usage is TRBV15 and J usage is TRBJ2-4; 9 bases map to TRBD1. The germline V gene has CDR1 LNHNV and CDR2 YYDKDF (reference sequence). This CDR3 is 18 amino acids long. Trimming cost V 2 bases and J 1 base; bases outside gene matches: 9.

The gene calls are TRBV5-1 and TRBJ2-7; 9 nucleotides line up with TRBD1. V shed 7 bases, J shed 6 bases, and the junction held 11 bases outside the gene matches. CDR3 length equals 14 residues. CDR1 and CDR2 from the germline V gene are SGHRS and YFSETQ. The CDR3 protein is CASHAGTGLAEQYF. The CDR3 coding sequence is TGCGCCAGCCACGCCGGGACAGGGTTGGCCGAGCAGTACTTC.